Presented here are 8 T cell receptor beta chains from one specimen sequenced in a study of blood T cell repertoires in COVID-19. Repertoires were generated with immunoSEQ multiplex PCR, while TCRdb's copy carries only in-frame clones and drops some. This table has approximately 73,000 clones, roughly nine tenths appearing once. Sample: peripheral blood. The receptor set was obtained from a man at least 80 years old with acute or convalescent COVID-19.

The V and J genes are TRBV28 and TRBJ1-2; 8 bases fit TRBD1. Germline lookup yields CDR1 MDHEN and CDR2 SYDVKM. Germline trimming cut 5 bases from V and 2 bases from J; bases unmatched to any gene: 4. CDR3 length: 14 amino acids. The CDR3 nucleotides are TGTGCCAGCAGTACTGGACAGGGAAACTATGGCTACACCTTC. Translating gives CASSTGQGNYGYTF.

The chain combines TRBV30 with TRBJ1-2; TRBD1 aligns across 7 bases. The CDR3 is 13 amino acids. Germline trimming cut 5 bases from V and 3 bases from J; bases unmatched to any gene: 6. Germline V gives CDR1 GTSNPN, CDR2 SVGIG (reference sequence). The CDR3: CAWQGGRDYGYTF. CDR3 nucleotide sequence: TGTGCCTGGCAAGGGGGCCGGGACTATGGCTACACCTTC.

The chain carries TRBV9 and TRBJ1-1; D gene ambiguous. Trimming stripped 0 bases from V and 1 base from J, with 10 bases between. CDR3 length: 15 amino acids. Germline V gene data show CDR1 as SGDLS and CDR2 as YYNGEE. In DNA form, the CDR3 reads TGTGCCAGCAGCGTAGATTGGGCAGGGAACACTGAAGCTTTCTTT. Translation gives CASSVDWAGNTEAFF.

V usage is TRBV11-2 and J usage is TRBJ1-3; TRBD1 is a possible D gene (6 bases). This CDR3 spans 15 amino acids. Trimming took off 3 bases at V and 4 bases at J, with 13 bases between the two ends. CDR1 is SGHAT, CDR2 FQNNGV, per germline. The chain's CDR3 is CASSFLRGLGNTIYF. CDR3 nucleotides: TGTGCCAGCAGCTTCCTTAGGGGGTTGGGAAACACCATATATTTT.

J is TRBJ1-6 and V is TRBV5-1; 8 bases fit TRBD1. V trimming: 1 base; J trimming: 9 bases; junction bases outside the gene matches: 6. Germline CDR1 and CDR2: SGHRS and YFSETQ. CDR3 size: 15 residues. For the CDR3, the DNA is TGCGCCAGCAGCTTGTCCGGGCAGGGGGCTTCACCCCTCCACTTT. Translating it yields CASSLSGQGASPLHF.

The chain is built from TRBV7-6 and TRBJ1-5; perhaps TRBD1 as D (5 bases). Trimming removed 4 bases at V and 4 bases at J, with 20 bases between. The CDR3 runs 17 residues. Germline CDR1 reads SGHVS; CDR2 reads FNYEAQ. The CDR3 nucleotides read TGTGCCAGCAGCTCCGACCCGCCAAGGGGTTGGAATCAGCCCCAGCATTTT. Its translation: CASSSDPPRGWNQPQHF.

The rearrangement links TRBV11-1 to TRBJ2-1, with 12 bases matching TRBD2. V shed 4 bases and J 4 bases; nucleotides not matched to a gene: 2. Germline CDR1 is SGHAT and CDR2 is FQDESV (reference sequence). There are 15 residues in the CDR3. The CDR3 sequence is CASSSLAGGYNEQFF. CDR3 coding DNA: TGTGCCAGCAGCTCGCTAGCGGGAGGGTACAATGAGCAGTTCTTC. Combining the CDR3 with reference TRBV11-1 and TRBJ2-1 gives the whole variable domain EAEVAQSPRYKITEKSQAVAFWCDPISGHATLYWYRQILGQGPELLVQFQDESVVDDSQLPKDRFSAERLKGVDSTLKIQPAELGDSAMYLCASSSLAGGYNEQFFGPGTRLTVL.

The V gene is TRBV5-5, the J gene TRBJ1-1; 8 bases agree with TRBD1. The junction had 5 bases not matched to a gene; V was cut back by 3 bases and J by 7 bases. This CDR3 region has 13 residues. Germline CDR1 SGHKS, CDR2 YYEKEE (reference sequence). CDR3 DNA: TGTGCCAGCAGCTACGGACAGGGATTTGAAGCTTTCTTT. Translated, it gives CASSYGQGFEAFF.